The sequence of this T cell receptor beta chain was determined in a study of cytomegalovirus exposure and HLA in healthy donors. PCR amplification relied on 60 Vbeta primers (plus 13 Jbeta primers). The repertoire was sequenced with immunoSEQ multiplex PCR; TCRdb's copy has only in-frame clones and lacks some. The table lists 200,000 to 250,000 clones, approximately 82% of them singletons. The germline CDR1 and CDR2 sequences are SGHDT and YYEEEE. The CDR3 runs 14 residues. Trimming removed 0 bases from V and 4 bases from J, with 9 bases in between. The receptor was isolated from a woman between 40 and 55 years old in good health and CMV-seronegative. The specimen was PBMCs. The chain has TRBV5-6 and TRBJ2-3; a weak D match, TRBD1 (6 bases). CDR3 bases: TGTGCCAGCAGCTTGGGGCAGGGGTCAGATACGCAGTATTTT. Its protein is CASSLGQGSDTQYF.